The rows below give T cell receptor beta chains drawn from one sample of a study of shared clonotypes between healthy human individuals. Method: immunoSEQ multiplex PCR; TCRdb's copy keeps in-frame clones and lacks some. The data show about 700,000 clones, 92% seen once. The specimen sequenced was naive CD8+ T cells sorted from blood. The source of these receptors is a man under 40 in good health. CDR3s include the opening cysteine and the closing phenylalanine or tryptophan. The D gene is left open where the match is weak. Clone size, where shown, is once, few, many, or a class for clones that have expanded.

once,.,12,TRBV7-6,TRBJ1-1,CASSSVGGEAFF,TGTGCCAGCAGCTCGGTGGGGGGGGAGGCTTTCTTT
.,.,12,TRBV4-1,TRBJ2-1,CASSQDRNEQFF,TGCGCCAGCAGCCAAGACCGCAATGAGCAGTTCTTC
.,TRBD2,16,TRBV7-9,TRBJ2-1,CASSPRGGASYNEQFF,TGTGCCAGCAGCCCCCGGGGGGGCGCTTCCTACAATGAGCAGTTCTTC
.,TRBD1,21,TRBV5-1,TRBJ1-5,CASSLFPLLGTDYLSNQPQHF,TGCGCCAGCAGCTTGTTTCCCCTATTGGGGACAGACTACCTAAGCAATCAGCCCCAGCATTTT
once,.,15,TRBV11-2,TRBJ1-1,CASSFGRIENTEAFF,TGTGCCAGCAGCTTCGGGCGCATAGAGAACACTGAAGCTTTCTTT
.,.,15,TRBV5-1,TRBJ2-1,CASSLAQTSRNEQFF,TGCGCCAGCAGCTTGGCCCAAACTAGTAGAAATGAGCAGTTCTTC
.,TRBD2,15,TRBV27,TRBJ2-7,CASSLVRLAAYEQYF,TGTGCCAGCAGTTTAGTACGACTAGCGGCCTACGAGCAGTACTTC
.,TRBD2,18,TRBV28,TRBJ2-1,CASSTRLAGGPLYNEQFF,TGTGCCAGCAGTACCCGACTAGCGGGAGGGCCCTTATACAATGAGCAGTTCTTC
.,TRBD2,14,TRBV5-6,TRBJ2-5,CASSLSSGRETQYF,TGTGCCAGCAGCTTGAGTAGCGGGAGAGAGACCCAGTACTTC
.,.,15,TRBV28,TRBJ1-1,CASSLILQYNTEAFF,TGTGCCAGCAGTTTAATTTTACAGTATAACACTGAAGCTTTCTTT
once,TRBD1,15,TRBV5-5,TRBJ1-1,CASSSEMDRLFEAFF,TGTGCCAGCAGCTCTGAAATGGACAGGCTCTTTGAAGCTTTCTTT